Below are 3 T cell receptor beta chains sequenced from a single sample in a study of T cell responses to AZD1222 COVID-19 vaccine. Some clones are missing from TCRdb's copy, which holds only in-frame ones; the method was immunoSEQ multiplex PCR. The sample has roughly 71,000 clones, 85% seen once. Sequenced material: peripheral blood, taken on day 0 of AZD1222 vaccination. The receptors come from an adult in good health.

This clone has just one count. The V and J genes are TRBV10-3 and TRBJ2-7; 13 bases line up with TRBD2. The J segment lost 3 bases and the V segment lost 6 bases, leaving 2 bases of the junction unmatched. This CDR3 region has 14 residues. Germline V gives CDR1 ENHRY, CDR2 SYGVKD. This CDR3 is CAISGTSGDYEQYF. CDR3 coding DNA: TGTGCCATCAGCGGGACTAGCGGGGACTACGAGCAGTACTTC.

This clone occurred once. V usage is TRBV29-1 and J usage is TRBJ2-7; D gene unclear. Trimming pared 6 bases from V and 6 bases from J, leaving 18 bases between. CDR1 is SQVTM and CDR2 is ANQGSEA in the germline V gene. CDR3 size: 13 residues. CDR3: CSVGFRTQAEQYF. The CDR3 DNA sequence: TGCAGCGTGGGGTTCCGCACCCAGGCCGAGCAGTACTTC.

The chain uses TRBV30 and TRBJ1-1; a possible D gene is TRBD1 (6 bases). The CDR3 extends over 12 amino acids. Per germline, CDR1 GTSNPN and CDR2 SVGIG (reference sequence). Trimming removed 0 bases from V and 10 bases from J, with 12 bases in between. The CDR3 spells CAWSVVGAGAFF. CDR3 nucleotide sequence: TGTGCCTGGAGTGTTGTGGGGGCTGGAGCTTTCTTT.